This is a list of T cell receptor beta chains from one sample in a study of shared clonotypes between healthy human individuals. Sequencing was performed with immunoSEQ multiplex PCR; in TCRdb, only in-frame clones are kept and a portion is missing. The sample has some 2 million clones; 90% to 95% are singletons. Sequencing was done on a sample of naive CD4+ T cells sorted from blood. These receptors were obtained from a man between 18 and 29 years old in good health. CDR3s include the opening cysteine and the closing phenylalanine or tryptophan. Each record gives: J gene, D gene, clone size, V gene, CDR3 DNA, CDR3 protein. The D gene is left open where the match is weak. Part of the rows lack a size; the others show once, few, many or a class for expanded clones.

J: TRBJ1-6; D: -; size: -; V: TRBV4-1; DNA: TGCGCCAGCAGCCAAGCTTTAACCCCGGACCTAAGGCCCCTCCACTTT; CDR3: CASSQALTPDLRPLHF
J: TRBJ2-7; D: -; size: -; V: TRBV28; DNA: TGTGCCAGCAGCCCCTACTTGCCGTCCTACGAGCAGTACTTC; CDR3: CASSPYLPSYEQYF
J: TRBJ2-7; D: -; size: once; V: TRBV2; DNA: TGTGCCAGCAGTGAGGAAGGGAGCTCCTACGAGCAGTACTTC; CDR3: CASSEEGSSYEQYF
J: TRBJ2-4; D: TRBD1; size: -; V: TRBV6-5; DNA: TGTGCCAGTTCCGCAGGGGGCAGTCAGTACTTC; CDR3: CASSAGGSQYF
J: TRBJ1-2; D: -; size: once; V: TRBV11-2; DNA: TGTGCCAGCAGCTTAGAGGAGGTTCAGGGCTACACCTTC; CDR3: CASSLEEVQGYTF
J: TRBJ2-7; D: -; size: -; V: TRBV7-2; DNA: TGTGCCAGCAGCCCATACAATGCCTACGAGCAGTACTTC; CDR3: CASSPYNAYEQYF
J: TRBJ2-5; D: -; size: -; V: TRBV5-1; DNA: TGCGCCAGCAGCCCGTTGGGGCAAGAGACCCAGTACTTC; CDR3: CASSPLGQETQYF
J: TRBJ1-1; D: -; size: -; V: TRBV5-1; DNA: TGCGCCAGCACAGGACATATTTCTATGAACACTGAAGCTTTCTTT; CDR3: CASTGHISMNTEAFF
J: TRBJ1-6; D: -; size: -; V: TRBV5-6; DNA: TGTGCCAGCAGCTTGCAGGCCCTTTCACCCCTCCACTTT; CDR3: CASSLQALSPLHF
J: TRBJ2-7; D: TRBD1; size: -; V: TRBV28; DNA: TGTGCCAGCACCTTCCGGGACAGGTTCACCGAGCAGTACTTC; CDR3: CASTFRDRFTEQYF
J: TRBJ2-2; D: -; size: -; V: TRBV7-9; DNA: TGTGCCAGCAGCTTAAATATGTCGAACACCGGGGAGCTGTTTTTT; CDR3: CASSLNMSNTGELFF
J: TRBJ2-1; D: -; size: -; V: TRBV7-9; DNA: TGTGCCAGCAGCTTAGACCCTTACGGGGCCTACAATGAGCAGTTCTTC; CDR3: CASSLDPYGAYNEQFF
J: TRBJ1-2; D: -; size: -; V: TRBV9; DNA: TGTGCCAGCAGCGTAGGAAGTGGGGTCAGGGGCTACACCTTC; CDR3: CASSVGSGVRGYTF
J: TRBJ2-1; D: -; size: -; V: TRBV6-5; DNA: TGTGCCAGCAACCGAGGTAATGAGCAGTTCTTC; CDR3: CASNRGNEQFF
J: TRBJ1-3; D: -; size: -; V: TRBV30; DNA: TGTGCCTGGACCGGTGGTCCCCCTGGAAACACCATATATTTT; CDR3: CAWTGGPPGNTIYF
J: TRBJ1-2; D: TRBD1; size: -; V: TRBV28; DNA: TGTGCCAGCAGTGTCACAGGGGGCGGAGGCTATGGCTACACCTTC; CDR3: CASSVTGGGGYGYTF
J: TRBJ1-2; D: TRBD1; size: -; V: TRBV11-1; DNA: TGTGCCAGCAGCTTAACCGGGACAGAGAACTATGGCTACACCTTC; CDR3: CASSLTGTENYGYTF
J: TRBJ1-2; D: -; size: -; V: TRBV5-8; DNA: TGTGCCAGCAGCTTGGTCGGCTATGGCTACACCTTC; CDR3: CASSLVGYGYTF
J: TRBJ2-7; D: -; size: -; V: TRBV11-2; DNA: TGTGCCAGCAGCTTAGCCAGGGTCACCTACGAGCAGTACTTC; CDR3: CASSLARVTYEQYF
J: TRBJ2-7; D: TRBD1; size: -; V: TRBV27; DNA: TGTGCCAGCAGCAAAGACAGGGGGAAATCCTACGAGCAGTACTTC; CDR3: CASSKDRGKSYEQYF
J: TRBJ1-4; D: TRBD1; size: -; V: TRBV30; DNA: TGTGCCTGGAGTGTACAGGGGGAACTGTTTTTT; CDR3: CAWSVQGELFF
J: TRBJ2-3; D: -; size: -; V: TRBV5-1; DNA: TGCGCCAGCAGCCCCATCCGTAGCACAGATACGCAGTATTTT; CDR3: CASSPIRSTDTQYF
J: TRBJ1-6; D: TRBD1; size: -; V: TRBV4-1; DNA: TGCGCCAGCAGCTCGACAGGGGGCGACTATTCACCCCTCCACTTT; CDR3: CASSSTGGDYSPLHF